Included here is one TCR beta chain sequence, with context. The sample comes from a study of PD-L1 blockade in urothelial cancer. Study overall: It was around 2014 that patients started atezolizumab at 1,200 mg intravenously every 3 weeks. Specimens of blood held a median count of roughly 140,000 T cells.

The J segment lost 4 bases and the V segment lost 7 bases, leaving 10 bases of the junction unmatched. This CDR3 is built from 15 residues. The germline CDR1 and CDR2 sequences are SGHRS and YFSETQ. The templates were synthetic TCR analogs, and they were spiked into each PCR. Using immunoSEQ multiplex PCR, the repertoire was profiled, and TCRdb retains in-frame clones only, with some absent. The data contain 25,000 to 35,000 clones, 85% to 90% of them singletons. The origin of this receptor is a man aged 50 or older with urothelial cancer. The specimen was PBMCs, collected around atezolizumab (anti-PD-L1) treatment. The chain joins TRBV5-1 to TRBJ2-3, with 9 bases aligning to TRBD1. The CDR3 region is CASGPRTGVPDTQYF. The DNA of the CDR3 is TGCGCCAGCGGACCCCGGACAGGGGTGCCAGATACGCAGTATTTT. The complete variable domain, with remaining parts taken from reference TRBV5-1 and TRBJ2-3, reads KAGVTQTPRYLIKTRGQQVTLSCSPISGHRSVSWYQQTPGQGLQFLFEYFSETQRNKGNFPGRFSGRQFSNSRSEMNVSTLELGDSALYLCASGPRTGVPDTQYFGPGTRLTVL.